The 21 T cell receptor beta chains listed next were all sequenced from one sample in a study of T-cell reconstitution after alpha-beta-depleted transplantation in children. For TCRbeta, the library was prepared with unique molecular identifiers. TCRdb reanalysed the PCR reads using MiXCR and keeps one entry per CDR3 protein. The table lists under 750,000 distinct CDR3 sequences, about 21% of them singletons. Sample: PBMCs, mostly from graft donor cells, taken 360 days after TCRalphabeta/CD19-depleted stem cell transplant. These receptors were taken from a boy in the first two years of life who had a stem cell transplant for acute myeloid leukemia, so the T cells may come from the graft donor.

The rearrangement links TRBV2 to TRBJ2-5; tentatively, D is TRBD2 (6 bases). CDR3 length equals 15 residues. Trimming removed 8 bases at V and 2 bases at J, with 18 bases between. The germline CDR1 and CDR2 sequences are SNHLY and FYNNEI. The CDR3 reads CASPESEGTQETQYF. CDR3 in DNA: TGTGCCAGCCCAGAGTCGGAGGGGACTCAAGAGACCCAGTACTTC.

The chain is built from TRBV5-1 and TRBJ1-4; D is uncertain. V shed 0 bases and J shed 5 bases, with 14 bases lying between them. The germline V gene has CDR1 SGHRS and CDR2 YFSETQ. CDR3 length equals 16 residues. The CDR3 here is CASSLEGRHVNEKLFF. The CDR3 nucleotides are TGCGCCAGCAGCTTGGAAGGTCGGCACGTAAATGAAAAACTGTTTTTT.

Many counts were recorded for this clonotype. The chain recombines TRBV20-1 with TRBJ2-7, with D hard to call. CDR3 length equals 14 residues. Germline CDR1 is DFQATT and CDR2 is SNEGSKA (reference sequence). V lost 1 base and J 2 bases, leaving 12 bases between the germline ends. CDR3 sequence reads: CSARGPEPPYEQYF. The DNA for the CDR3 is TGCAGTGCTAGAGGGCCCGAGCCCCCCTACGAGCAGTACTTC.

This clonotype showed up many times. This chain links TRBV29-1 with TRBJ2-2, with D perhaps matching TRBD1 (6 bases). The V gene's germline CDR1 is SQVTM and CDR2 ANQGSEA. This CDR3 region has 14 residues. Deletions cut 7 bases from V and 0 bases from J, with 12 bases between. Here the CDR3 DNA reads TGCAGCGGTCTACAGGGTCCGAACACCGGGGAGCTGTTTTTT. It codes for CSGLQGPNTGELFF.

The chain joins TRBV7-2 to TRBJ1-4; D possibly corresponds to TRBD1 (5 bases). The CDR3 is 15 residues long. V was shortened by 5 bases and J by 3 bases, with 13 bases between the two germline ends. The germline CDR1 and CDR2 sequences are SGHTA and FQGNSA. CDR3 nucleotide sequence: TGTGCCAGCAGCCCAGGGAGGGGAGCTAATGAAAAACTGTTTTTT. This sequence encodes CASSPGRGANEKLFF.

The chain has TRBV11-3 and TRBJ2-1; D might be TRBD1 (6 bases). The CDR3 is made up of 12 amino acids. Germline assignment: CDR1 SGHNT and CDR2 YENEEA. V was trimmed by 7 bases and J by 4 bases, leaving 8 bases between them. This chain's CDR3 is CASKDSYNEQFF. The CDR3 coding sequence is TGTGCCAGCAAGGACAGTTACAATGAGCAGTTCTTC.

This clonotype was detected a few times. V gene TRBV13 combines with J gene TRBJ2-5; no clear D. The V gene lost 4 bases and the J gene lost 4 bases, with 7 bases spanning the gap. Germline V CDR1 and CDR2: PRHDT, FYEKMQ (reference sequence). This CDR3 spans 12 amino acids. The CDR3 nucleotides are TGTGCCAGCAGCTCCCCCTCAGAGACCCAGTACTTC. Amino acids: CASSSPSETQYF.

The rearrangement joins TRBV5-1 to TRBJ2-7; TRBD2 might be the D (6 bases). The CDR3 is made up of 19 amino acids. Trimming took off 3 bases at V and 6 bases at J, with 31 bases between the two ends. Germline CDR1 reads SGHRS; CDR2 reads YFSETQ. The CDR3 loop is CASSWPGTEPSGELGEQYF. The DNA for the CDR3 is TGCGCCAGCAGCTGGCCCGGAACGGAGCCGTCGGGGGAATTGGGCGAGCAGTACTTC. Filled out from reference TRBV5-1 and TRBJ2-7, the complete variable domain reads KAGVTQTPRYLIKTRGQQVTLSCSPISGHRSVSWYQQTPGQGLQFLFEYFSETQRNKGNFPGRFSGRQFSNSRSEMNVSTLELGDSALYLCASSWPGTEPSGELGEQYFGPGTRLTVT.

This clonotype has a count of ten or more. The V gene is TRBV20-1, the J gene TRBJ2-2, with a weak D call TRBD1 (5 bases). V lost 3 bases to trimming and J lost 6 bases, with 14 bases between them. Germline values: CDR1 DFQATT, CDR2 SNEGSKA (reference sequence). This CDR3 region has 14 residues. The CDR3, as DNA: TGCAGTGCTAGGGACCCAGGGTGGGCCGGGGAGCTGTTTTTT. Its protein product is CSARDPGWAGELFF.

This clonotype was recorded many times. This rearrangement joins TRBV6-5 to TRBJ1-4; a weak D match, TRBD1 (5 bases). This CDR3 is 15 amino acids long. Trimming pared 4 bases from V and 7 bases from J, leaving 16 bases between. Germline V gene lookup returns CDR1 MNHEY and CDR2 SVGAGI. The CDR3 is CASSFGPNGGEKLFF. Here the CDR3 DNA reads TGTGCCAGCAGTTTCGGACCAAATGGGGGTGAAAAACTGTTTTTT.

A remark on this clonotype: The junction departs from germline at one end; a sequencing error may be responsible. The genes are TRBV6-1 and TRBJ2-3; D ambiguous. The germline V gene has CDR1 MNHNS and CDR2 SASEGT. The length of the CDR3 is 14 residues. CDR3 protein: CASREGTSTDTQYF. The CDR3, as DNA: TGTGCCAGCAGAGAAGGTACTAGCACAGATACGCAGTATTTT.

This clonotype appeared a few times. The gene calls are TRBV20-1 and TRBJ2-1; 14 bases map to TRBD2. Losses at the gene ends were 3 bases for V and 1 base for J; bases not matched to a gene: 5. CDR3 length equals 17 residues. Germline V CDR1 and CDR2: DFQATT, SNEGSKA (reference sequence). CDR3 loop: CSARTSGGAGSYNEQFF. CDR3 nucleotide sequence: TGCAGTGCTAGGACTAGCGGGGGGGCCGGTTCCTACAATGAGCAGTTCTTC.

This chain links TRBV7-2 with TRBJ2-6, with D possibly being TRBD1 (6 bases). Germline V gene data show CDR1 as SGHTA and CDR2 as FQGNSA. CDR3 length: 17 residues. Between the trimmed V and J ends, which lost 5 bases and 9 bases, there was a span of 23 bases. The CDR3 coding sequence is TGTGCCAGCAGCCCCAGTGGACAGCGCCAAACAAACAACGTCCTGACTTTC. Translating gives CASSPSGQRQTNNVLTF.

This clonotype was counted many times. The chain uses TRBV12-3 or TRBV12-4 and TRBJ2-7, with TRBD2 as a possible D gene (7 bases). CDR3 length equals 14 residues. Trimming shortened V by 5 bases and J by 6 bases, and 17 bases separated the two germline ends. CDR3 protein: CASSRGARSSEQYF. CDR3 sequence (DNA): TGTGCCAGCAGTCGGGGGGCTCGGAGTAGCGAGCAGTACTTC.

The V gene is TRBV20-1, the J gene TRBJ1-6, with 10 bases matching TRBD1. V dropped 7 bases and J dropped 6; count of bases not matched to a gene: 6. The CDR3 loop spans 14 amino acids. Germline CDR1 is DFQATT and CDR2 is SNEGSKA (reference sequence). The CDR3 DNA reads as TGCAGTGTTCGGACAGGGGGGAGTAATTCACCCCTCCACTTT. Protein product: CSVRTGGSNSPLHF.

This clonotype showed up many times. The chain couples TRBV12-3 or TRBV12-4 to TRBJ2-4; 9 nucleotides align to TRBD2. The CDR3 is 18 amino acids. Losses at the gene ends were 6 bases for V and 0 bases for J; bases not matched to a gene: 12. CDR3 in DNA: TGTGCCAGCAGCCTCATTGCTAGCGGGGATCTAGCCAAAAACATTCAGTACTTC. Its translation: CASSLIASGDLAKNIQYF.

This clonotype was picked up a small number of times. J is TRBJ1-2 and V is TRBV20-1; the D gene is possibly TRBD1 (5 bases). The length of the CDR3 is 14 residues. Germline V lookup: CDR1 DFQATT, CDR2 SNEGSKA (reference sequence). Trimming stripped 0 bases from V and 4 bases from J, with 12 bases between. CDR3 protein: CSARDLGAIYGYTF. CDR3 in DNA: TGCAGTGCTAGAGATTTAGGGGCTATCTATGGCTACACCTTC.

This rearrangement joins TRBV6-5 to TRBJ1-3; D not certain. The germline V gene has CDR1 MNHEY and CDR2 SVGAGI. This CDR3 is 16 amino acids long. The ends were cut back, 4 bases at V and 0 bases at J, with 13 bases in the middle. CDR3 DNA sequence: TGTGCCAGCAGTTCTCAGCGGCAGCTCTCTGGAAACACCATATATTTT. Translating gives CASSSQRQLSGNTIYF.

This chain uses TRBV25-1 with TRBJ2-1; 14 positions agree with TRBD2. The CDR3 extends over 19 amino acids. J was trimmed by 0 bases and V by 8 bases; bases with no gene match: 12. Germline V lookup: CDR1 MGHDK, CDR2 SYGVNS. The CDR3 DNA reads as TGTGCCAGCCCCTTCCGACTAGCGGGGGGGTCCTACTCCTACAATGAGCAGTTCTTC. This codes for CASPFRLAGGSYSYNEQFF.

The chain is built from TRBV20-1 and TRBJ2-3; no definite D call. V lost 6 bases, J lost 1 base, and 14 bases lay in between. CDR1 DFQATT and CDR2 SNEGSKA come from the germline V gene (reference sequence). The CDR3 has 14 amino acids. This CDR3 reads CSAPLATGTDTQYF. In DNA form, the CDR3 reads TGCAGTGCCCCCTTAGCTACTGGCACAGATACGCAGTATTTT.

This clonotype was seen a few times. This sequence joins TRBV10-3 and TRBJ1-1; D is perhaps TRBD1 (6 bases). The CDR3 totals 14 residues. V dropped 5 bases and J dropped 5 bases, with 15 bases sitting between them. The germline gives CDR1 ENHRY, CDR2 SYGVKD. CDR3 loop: CAISRRTDPTEAFF. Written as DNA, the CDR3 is TGTGCCATCAGTCGCAGGACAGACCCTACTGAAGCTTTCTTT.